This T cell receptor (beta chain) derives from a study of Ad26.COV2.S vaccination and SARS-CoV-2 variants (dated by TCRdb to the early 2020s). Regarding the study in general: Vaccine-arm donors came from COV1001, a multicentre, randomized, double-blind, placebo-controlled phase I-IIa trial of Ad26.COV2.S in healthy adults. Ad26.COV2.S was given intramuscularly at 5x10^10 or 1x10^11 viral particles, as a single shot or as two shots 56 days apart. TCRbeta repertoire sequencing was used to assess the specificity and breadth of SARS-CoV-2-reactive T cell receptors after Ad26.COV2.S vaccination. The TCR-sequenced set comprised approximately 30 samples: roughly 19 Ad26.COV2.S vaccine recipients, 5 placebo recipients and 8 SARS-CoV-2 convalescent individuals. Participants in the trial were split at random into five groups of five each, receiving low-dose or high-dose Ad26.COV2.S once or twice, or else placebo on both occasions. Blinding of investigators to trial group allocation was maintained during experiments and outcome assessment. Study-wide conclusions, independent of this receptor: It was noted by the authors that total T cell responses may have been underestimated by the TCR breadth and depth analyses. Comparing responses between vaccine doses or regimens was not something the study was powered to do. Vaccine and placebo recipients had comparable non-spike TCR breadth, which fits with the vaccine containing only spike. After vaccination, substantial breadth of spike-specific CD8+ and CD4+ T cell responses was reported. Spike-specific TCR breadth was higher in Ad26.COV2.S recipients than in placebo recipients (P = 0.0014).

The germline V gene provides CDR1 MNHNS and CDR2 SASEGT. Germline trimming amounts to 0 bases on V and 8 bases on J, with 10 as the count of junction bases outside the gene matches. The CDR3, cysteine through phenylalanine, is 16 amino acids long. Only the CDR3 region is kept as DNA, spanning 48 bases read in frame from base 1. TCRbeta CDR3 regions were sequenced with the immunoSEQ Assay. After extraction, genomic DNA underwent amplification by bias-controlled multiplex PCR, followed by high-throughput sequencing. The paper's data handling went like this. To quantify the absolute abundance of each unique TCRbeta CDR3 region, sequences were collapsed and filtered. T cell fraction was estimated by normalization of TCRbeta template counts to usable DNA, with usable DNA being measured through amplification of reference genes present in all nucleated cells. Repertoire TCRs were annotated as SARS-CoV-2-specific by exact matching of V gene, CDR3 amino acid sequence and J gene to a known reactive TCR set. The reference SARS-CoV-2 TCR set came from MIRA and was filtered for enrichment in COVID-19-positive ImmuneCODE repertoires, removing public or cross-reactive TCRs. Using the MIRA antigens, annotated TCRs were further analysed by specific ORF or by position within an ORF. Breadth was defined as annotated unique rearrangements over total unique productive rearrangements; depth was the summed frequency of those rearrangements. TCR breadth was compared between groups using two-sided Wilcoxon rank-sum tests. TCRdb limited this immuneACCESS table to in-frame rearrangements with V and J called. A share of clones is missing; checked studies link under half to unresolved V genes, and the rest is unexplained. Clone size and the V and J calls come from that table; the DNA yielded D and trimming. For this sample the table gives 300,000 to 500,000 clones, of which around nine tenths were detected only once. Of the sample, 3% to 4.5% falls within the top ten clones.

Concerning this clone itself: This clone's antigen is unknown. No clone much larger than this one lies a single base away; base qualities are absent.

The sample's treatment or condition label, in plain terms: about 20 received Ad26.COV2.S at low or high dose, single or two shots; about five received placebo; per-sample allocation not given. For vaccine and placebo recipients, the sequenced repertoires came from samples collected on day 63 after the first injection. Between 29 July and 7 August 2020, Cohort 1b enrolled around 25 adults aged 18-55 years at one site in Boston, USA. Ad26.COV2.S consisted of a replication-incompetent adenovirus type 26 vector by which a prefusion-stabilized SARS-CoV-2 spike protein from the original Wuhan strain was expressed.

Here the sequenced sample was peripheral blood, taken in a trial of Ad26.COV2.S vaccine versus placebo. Rearrangement joined TRBV6-1 to TRBJ1-1, and TRBD1 matches 9 of the central bases. The receptor's source is a person between 18 and 59 years old who received the Ad26.COV2.S COVID-19 vaccine or a placebo. The nucleotides are TGTGCCAGCAGTGAAGCCTATGGACAGGGGACCCCCGAAGCTTTCTTT. Its translation reads: CASSEAYGQGTPEAFF.